This T cell receptor (beta chain) was sequenced during a study of blood T cell repertoires in COVID-19. Study-level background: Whether acute or convalescent, the COVID-19 samples came from the United States, Italy and Spain. The cDNA or gDNA used as material had been derived from T cells, B-cell-depleted T cells, or PBMCs.

In the authors' methods: Cell counts per sample came from amplifying reference gene primers. TCRdb keeps only in-frame clones here, not all; method: immunoSEQ multiplex PCR. V and J calls and clone size are copied from that table; D and trimming were computed from the DNA. Counted here are about 70,000 clones, roughly 87% occurring once; the ten biggest clones make up more than 8%. The CDR3 has 17 residues. V lost 0 bases and J 2 bases, leaving 14 bases between the germline ends. The rearrangement links TRBV23-1 to TRBJ1-3; perhaps TRBD1 as D (5 bases). TRBV23-1 is flagged as an ORF with uncertain function. Material: peripheral blood. This TCR came from a man aged 45 to 65 with active COVID-19. CDR3 bases: TGCGCCAGCAGTCAATCGTCGCGGGGGGTTGCTGGAAACACCATATATTTT. It is translated as CASSQSSRGVAGNTIYF.